This TCR beta chain was profiled in a study of shared clonotypes between healthy human individuals. CD45RO-negative, CCR7-selected cells formed the naive CD8 fraction, which excluded terminally differentiated effector memory CD45RA+ cells. TCRdb's table, derived via immunoSEQ multiplex PCR, lists solely in-frame clones and lacks some. Counted here are hundreds of thousands of clones, roughly 96% occurring once; the ten biggest clones make up about 0.12%. Concerning this clone: The antigen remains undetermined.

General study findings and limits: Naive CD4 clonotype sharing across a few donors was about 5%.

CDR3 length: 12 residues. Germline CDR1 reads SGHDT; CDR2 reads YYEEEE. V gave up 4 bases and J gave up 5 bases, with 7 bases separating them. Sequences were obtained from naive CD8+ T cells sorted from blood. J is TRBJ2-1 and V is TRBV5-6; D is uncertain. This clonotype was sampled from a woman in her twenties or thirties in good health. CDR3 in amino acids: CASSGAHNEQFF. The DNA of the CDR3 is TGTGCCAGCAGCGGCGCCCACAATGAGCAGTTCTTC.